Presented here are 26 T cell receptor beta chains from one specimen sequenced in a study of T-cell reconstitution after alpha-beta-depleted transplantation in children. Unique molecular identifiers were incorporated into the prepared TCRbeta library. TCRdb analysed the PCR reads with MiXCR anew, one entry per CDR3 protein. Among hundreds of thousands of distinct CDR3 sequences listed, about a sixth were seen once. This sample comprised PBMCs, mostly from graft donor cells, obtained 360 days after TCRalphabeta/CD19-depleted stem cell transplant. The receptors originated from a male patient between 2 and 10 years old who had a stem cell transplant for acute lymphoblastic leukemia, so the T cells may come from the graft donor.

This clonotype was found many times. This CDR3 reads CSVSGGAYNEQFF. In DNA, the CDR3 is TGCAGCGTTAGCGGGGGGGCCTACAATGAGCAGTTCTTC. The V and J genes are TRBV29-1 and TRBJ2-1, with 10 bases matching TRBD2. The CDR3 length is 13 residues. The germline CDR1 and CDR2 sequences are SQVTM and ANQGSEA. Trimming cost V 5 bases and J 2 bases; bases outside gene matches: 0.

The table lists this clonotype with a few counts. The DNA for the CDR3 is TGTGCCAGCAGTGACCGGACAGGGGGCACTGAAGCTTTCTTT. The encoded protein is CASSDRTGGTEAFF. The gene calls are TRBV2 and TRBJ1-1; 10 bases line up with TRBD1. The length of the CDR3 is 14 residues. V gave up 3 bases and J gave up 4 bases; unmatched junction bases: 2. Germline V gene lookup returns CDR1 SNHLY and CDR2 FYNNEI. The full variable domain, in which reference TRBV2 and TRBJ1-1 provide the parts outside the CDR3, is EPEVTQTPSHQVTQMGQEVILRCVPISNHLYFYWYRQILGQKVEFLVSFYNNEISEKSEIFDDQFSVERPDGSNFTLKIRSTKLEDSAMYFCASSDRTGGTEAFFGQGTRLTVV.

The chain uses TRBV10-3 and TRBJ2-5; the D is unclear. V shed 2 bases and J shed 5 bases, with 9 bases lying between them. The germline CDR1 and CDR2 sequences are ENHRY and SYGVKD. The CDR3 has 13 amino acids. CDR3: CAISERQEETQYF. The CDR3, as DNA: TGTGCCATCAGTGAGAGGCAGGAGGAGACCCAGTACTTC.

Notes on this clonotype: One junction end disagrees with the germline gene, perhaps due to a read error. Here the CDR3 reads CASSYQQSGGNVF. CDR3 in DNA: TGTGCCAGCAGCTACCAGCAAAGCGGGGGGAACGTCTTC. The chain has TRBV12-3 or TRBV12-4 and TRBJ2-1; 9 nucleotides agree with TRBD2. The length of the CDR3 is 13 residues.

In its sample, this clonotype was seen many times. This chain uses TRBV12-3 or TRBV12-4 with TRBJ2-2; TRBD1 agrees at 9 bases. The ends lost 3 bases at V and 5 bases at J; junction bases unmatched: 4. This CDR3 contains 15 residues. CDR3 amino acids: CASSFAQGATGELFF. CDR3 DNA: TGTGCCAGCAGTTTTGCACAGGGGGCGACCGGGGAGCTGTTTTTT.

This clonotype appeared a few times. The V call is TRBV10-3, the J call TRBJ2-5; possibly TRBD1 for D (7 bases). This CDR3 is built from 13 residues. With 7 bases removed from V and 3 bases from J, the gap between germline ends came to 12 bases. Per the germline V gene, CDR1 is ENHRY and CDR2 is SYGVKD. As DNA, the CDR3 is TGTGCCATCAAGGAGGGGGCGGAAGAGACCCAGTACTTC. Translated, it gives CAIKEGAEETQYF.

This clonotype has at least ten counts. The chain links TRBV18 to TRBJ2-2, with no clear D. This CDR3 has 12 amino acids. The ends were cut back, 4 bases at V and 3 bases at J, with 3 bases in the middle. CDR1 is KGHSH and CDR2 is LQKENI in the germline V gene. CDR3 in amino acids: CASSQDTGELFF. The CDR3 bases are TGTGCCAGCTCACAAGACACCGGGGAGCTGTTTTTT.

This clonotype was seen many times. V is TRBV5-5 and J is TRBJ1-6; a weak D match, TRBD1 (5 bases). This CDR3 comprises 14 residues. Trimming cost V 4 bases and J 10 bases, with 15 bases left between them. Germline V lookup: CDR1 SGHKS, CDR2 YYEKEE (reference sequence). The CDR3 loop is CASSTQGRGSPLHF. The CDR3 region has the DNA TGTGCCAGCAGCACTCAGGGTAGAGGGTCACCCCTCCACTTT.

V gene TRBV20-1 combines with J gene TRBJ2-1, with D maybe TRBD2 (6 bases). CDR3 length equals 17 residues. Germline V gives CDR1 DFQATT, CDR2 SNEGSKA (reference sequence). V lost 1 base, J lost 8 bases, and 24 bases lay in between. CDR3 coding DNA: TGCAGTGCTAGAGGGCCCGTTGCGGGGTCTTTCTGGGATGAGCAGTTCTTC. Its translation: CSARGPVAGSFWDEQFF.

A few counts support this clonotype. The CDR3 protein is CASSPPGVLAKNIQYF. The CDR3 DNA reads as TGCGCCAGCAGCCCCCCAGGGGTACTAGCCAAAAACATTCAGTACTTC. The chain uses TRBV5-1 and TRBJ2-4; D perhaps matches TRBD1 (6 bases). This CDR3 is built from 16 residues. Germline CDR1 and CDR2: SGHRS and YFSETQ. The V gene lost 4 bases and the J gene lost 0 bases, with 14 bases spanning the gap.

V gene TRBV28 combines with J gene TRBJ2-4; 7 positions agree with TRBD1. V lost 6 bases and J lost 3; bases outside the gene matches: 5. Germline V gene lookup returns CDR1 MDHEN and CDR2 SYDVKM. The CDR3 is 14 residues long. CDR3 sequence (DNA): TGTGCCAGCAGCCAAGGACAGGTCAAAAACATTCAGTACTTC. Encoded protein: CASSQGQVKNIQYF. Using reference TRBV28 and TRBJ2-4 for the parts outside the CDR3, the full variable domain is DVKVTQSSRYLVKRTGEKVFLECVQDMDHENMFWYRQDPGLGLRLIYFSYDVKMKEKGDIPEGYSVSREKKERFSLILESASTNQTSMYLCASSQGQVKNIQYFGAGTRLSVL.

This clonotype was counted only a few times. The chain links TRBV6-2 or TRBV6-3 to TRBJ2-1; no firm D call. The CDR3 runs 15 residues. Germline V gene sequence: CDR1 MNHEY, CDR2 SVGEGT. V was shortened by 4 bases and J by 0 bases, with 10 bases between the two germline ends. CDR3 coding DNA: TGTGCCAGCAGTTTGGGCACCTTCTCCTACAATGAGCAGTTCTTC. It translates to CASSLGTFSYNEQFF.

This clonotype came up a few times. The chain recombines TRBV11-2 with TRBJ2-7; D may be TRBD1 (6 bases). Trimming stripped 1 base from V and 4 bases from J, with 14 bases between. The CDR3 runs 15 residues. CDR1 and CDR2 from the germline V gene are SGHAT and FQNNGV. This chain's CDR3 is CASSLALQGYYEQYF. The CDR3 bases are TGTGCCAGCAGCTTAGCCCTACAGGGATATTACGAGCAGTACTTC.

V is TRBV5-6 and J is TRBJ2-5, with D hard to call. CDR1 SGHDT and CDR2 YYEEEE come from the germline V gene. Trimming took off 0 bases at V and 5 bases at J, with 11 bases between the two ends. CDR3 length equals 14 residues. The CDR3 here is CASSLGASTETQYF. CDR3 nucleotides: TGTGCCAGCAGCTTGGGGGCTAGTACGGAGACCCAGTACTTC.

The V call is TRBV12-3 or TRBV12-4, the J call TRBJ2-7, with a weak D call TRBD2 (6 bases). V was cut by 5 bases and J by 6 bases, with 20 bases left in between. CDR3 size: 15 residues. CDR3 nucleotides: TGTGCCAGCAGTCCAGCCACAGGAGGGCACGCCGAGCAGTACTTC. It codes for CASSPATGGHAEQYF.

The chain joins TRBV7-2 to TRBJ2-2, with 11 bases lining up with TRBD2. Germline-derived CDR1 and CDR2 are SGHTA and FQGNSA. V dropped 3 bases and J dropped 3; count of bases not matched to a gene: 3. There are 16 residues in the CDR3. The chain's CDR3 is CASSFMTSGDTGELFF. The CDR3 DNA sequence: TGTGCCAGCAGCTTCATGACTAGCGGGGACACCGGGGAGCTGTTTTTT.

This clonotype occurred many times. The chain employs TRBV12-3 or TRBV12-4 and TRBJ2-2, with 8 positions matching TRBD1. V gave up 6 bases and J gave up 3 bases; unmatched junction bases: 6. This CDR3 comprises 15 residues. This CDR3 is CASRAGTGHTGELFF. CDR3 DNA sequence: TGTGCCAGCAGAGCCGGGACAGGTCACACCGGGGAGCTGTTTTTT.

V and J are TRBV7-9 and TRBJ2-3, with TRBD2 matching over 7 bases. The trim removed 5 bases at V and 0 bases at J, leaving 11 bases unmatched. The CDR3 covers 17 residues. Germline CDR1 and CDR2: SEHNR and FQNEAQ (reference sequence). CDR3 loop: CASSIRKSGASTDTQYF. CDR3 nucleotide sequence: TGTGCCAGCAGCATCCGCAAGAGCGGGGCAAGCACAGATACGCAGTATTTT.

This clonotype was counted only a few times. The genes are TRBV24-1 and TRBJ1-2; possible D gene TRBD1, 6 bases. Looked up from germline, CDR1 is KGHDR and CDR2 is SFDVKD. This CDR3 is 14 amino acids long. Deletions cut 2 bases from V and 10 bases from J, with 16 bases between. The CDR3 region has the DNA TGTGCCACCAGTGATTACCAGGGGTTCAATGACTACACCTTC. Translated, it gives CATSDYQGFNDYTF.

This clonotype was detected only a few times. The chain is built from TRBV15 and TRBJ2-1; 10 bases line up with TRBD2. V lost 4 bases and J lost 1; bases outside the gene matches: 4. CDR1 and CDR2 (germline): LNHNV, YYDKDF (reference sequence). The CDR3 is made up of 16 amino acids. CDR3 DNA: TGTGCCACCAGCAAAACTAGCGGGATTTCCTACAATGAGCAGTTCTTC. Translated, it gives CATSKTSGISYNEQFF.

This clonotype was counted a few times. The chain has TRBV28 and TRBJ2-1; 14 bases are a match to TRBD2. This CDR3 is 19 amino acids long. Germline V gene sequence: CDR1 MDHEN, CDR2 SYDVKM. V trimming: 2 bases; J trimming: 4 bases; junction bases outside the gene matches: 10. The CDR3 region is CASSLIRGLAGAYYNEQFF. The CDR3 DNA sequence: TGTGCCAGCAGTTTAATAAGGGGACTAGCGGGAGCCTATTACAATGAGCAGTTCTTC.

This chain uses TRBV11-3 with TRBJ2-2, with D tentatively TRBD2 (6 bases). V gave up 5 bases and J gave up 6 bases, with 13 bases separating them. The CDR3 extends over 14 amino acids. The V gene's germline CDR1 is SGHNT and CDR2 YENEEA. Written as DNA, the CDR3 is TGTGCCAGCAGCCACAGCGGGTTCGCCGGGGAGCTGTTTTTT. Translation: CASSHSGFAGELFF.

The chain employs TRBV20-1 and TRBJ2-2; weak D call: TRBD1 (6 bases). Trimming cost V 3 bases and J 1 base, with 15 bases left between them. The length of the CDR3 is 16 residues. Germline V gene lookup returns CDR1 DFQATT and CDR2 SNEGSKA (reference sequence). The chain's CDR3 is CSASRGGRGNTGELFF. The CDR3 DNA reads TGCAGTGCTAGTAGGGGCGGCAGGGGGAACACCGGGGAGCTGTTTTTT.

The V and J genes are TRBV12-3 or TRBV12-4 and TRBJ2-7; 8 nucleotides match TRBD2. The CDR3 consists of 15 residues. The trim removed 3 bases at V and 1 base at J, leaving 5 bases unmatched. CDR3 DNA sequence: TGTGCCAGCAGTTTGGGGCGGGGGGCGTCCTACGAGCAGTACTTC. Translated, it gives CASSLGRGASYEQYF.

The V call is TRBV28, the J call TRBJ2-5, with a tentative D call TRBD1 (6 bases). Germline V gives CDR1 MDHEN, CDR2 SYDVKM. The CDR3 sequence is 13 residues long. Trimming removed 3 bases from V and 9 bases from J, with 14 bases in between. The DNA of the CDR3 is TGTGCCAGCAGTTTTGGGGGCCCCCCGTCCCAGTACTTC. This encodes CASSFGGPPSQYF.

In its sample, this clonotype was seen a few times. The rearrangement links TRBV7-2 to TRBJ2-1; D tentatively fits TRBD1 or TRBD2 (5 bases each). Germline lookup yields CDR1 SGHTA and CDR2 FQGNSA. Trimming removed 2 bases at V and 5 bases at J, with 16 bases between. The CDR3 covers 16 residues. The CDR3: CASSLSQALGDNEQFF. DNA of the CDR3: TGTGCCAGCAGCTTATCTCAGGCGTTGGGGGACAATGAGCAGTTCTTC.